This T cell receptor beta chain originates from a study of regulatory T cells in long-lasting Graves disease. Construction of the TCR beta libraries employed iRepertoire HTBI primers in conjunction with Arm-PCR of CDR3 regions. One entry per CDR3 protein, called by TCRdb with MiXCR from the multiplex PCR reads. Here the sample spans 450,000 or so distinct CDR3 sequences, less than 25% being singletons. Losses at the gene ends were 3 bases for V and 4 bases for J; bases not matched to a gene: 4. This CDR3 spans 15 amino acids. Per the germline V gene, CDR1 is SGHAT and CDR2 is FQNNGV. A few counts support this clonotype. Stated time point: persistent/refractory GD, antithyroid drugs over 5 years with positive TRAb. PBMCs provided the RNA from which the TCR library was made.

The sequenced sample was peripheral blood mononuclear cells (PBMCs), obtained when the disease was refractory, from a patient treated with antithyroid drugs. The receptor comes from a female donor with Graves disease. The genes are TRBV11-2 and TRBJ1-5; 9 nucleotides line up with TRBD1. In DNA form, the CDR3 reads TGTGCCAGCAGCTTTAGAGGGACAGGGAATCAGCCCCAGCATTTT. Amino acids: CASSFRGTGNQPQHF.